A single sample gave rise to the 24 T cell receptor beta chains below, sequenced in a study of B cell selection in AIRE deficiency. CD4+CD127+ cells were sorted as the conventional CD4 T cells. Some clones are missing from TCRdb's copy, which holds only in-frame ones; the method was immunoSEQ multiplex PCR. In the table there are roughly 24,000 clones, around 96% of which are singletons. Sequencing used CD4+CD127+ conventional T cells sorted from PBMCs. The origin of the receptors is a human donor in good health.

The chain couples TRBV4-3 to TRBJ2-2; no reliable D call. Deletions cut 5 bases from V and 2 bases from J, with 15 bases between. This CDR3 spans 16 amino acids. Germline assignment: CDR1 LGHNA and CDR2 YSLEER. In DNA form, the CDR3 reads TGCGCCAGCAGCGTCGGAAGTGGGGTTAACACCGGGGAGCTGTTTTTT. Translated, it gives CASSVGSGVNTGELFF.

V usage is TRBV19 and J usage is TRBJ2-5; 10 bases line up with TRBD2. V gave up 3 bases and J gave up 4 bases; unmatched junction bases: 2. CDR1 and CDR2 (germline): LNHDA, SQIVND (reference sequence). This CDR3 has 14 residues. The CDR3 sequence is CASSMASGRETQYF. In nucleotides, the CDR3 is TGTGCCAGTAGTATGGCTAGCGGGAGAGAGACCCAGTACTTC.

The CDR3 loop is CASSWTSGGAAYEQYF. The CDR3 DNA sequence: TGTGCCAGCAGCTGGACTAGCGGGGGGGCAGCCTACGAGCAGTACTTC. The chain joins TRBV7-8 to TRBJ2-7, with TRBD2 matching over 15 bases. The germline gives CDR1 SGHVS, CDR2 FQNEAQ. The trim removed 4 bases at V and 2 bases at J, leaving 3 bases unmatched. This CDR3 contains 16 residues.

The chain employs TRBV2 and TRBJ2-5; D is unresolved. V lost 2 bases and J 2 bases, leaving 12 bases between the germline ends. This CDR3 comprises 15 residues. In germline, CDR1 is SNHLY, CDR2 FYNNEI. This CDR3 reads CASSEYRWSQETQYF. The CDR3 region has the DNA TGTGCCAGCAGTGAATACCGATGGAGTCAAGAGACCCAGTACTTC. Complete variable domain (other parts from reference TRBV2 and TRBJ2-5): EPEVTQTPSHQVTQMGQEVILRCVPISNHLYFYWYRQILGQKVEFLVSFYNNEISEKSEIFDDQFSVERPDGSNFTLKIRSTKLEDSAMYFCASSEYRWSQETQYFGPGTRLLVL.

The genes are TRBV7-2 and TRBJ2-7, with 9 bases aligning to TRBD2. Germline V lookup: CDR1 SGHTA, CDR2 FQGNSA. This CDR3 is built from 19 residues. The V gene end was trimmed by 2 bases and the J gene end by 2 bases; junction bases not matched to a gene: 16. The CDR3 DNA reads as TGTGCCAGCAGCTTACCGCGGACTAAGCGGGGGGCCAACCCCTACGAGCAGTACTTC. Encoded protein: CASSLPRTKRGANPYEQYF.

This rearrangement joins TRBV5-5 to TRBJ1-2; D gene ambiguous. Germline-derived CDR1 and CDR2 are SGHKS and YYEKEE (reference sequence). Between the trimmed V and J ends, which lost 2 bases and 8 bases, there was a span of 7 bases. This CDR3 is 11 amino acids long. CDR3 nucleotides: TGTGCCAGCAGCTTAGAGATCGGCTACACCTTC. The encoded protein is CASSLEIGYTF.

The V call is TRBV9, the J call TRBJ1-3; 9 bases line up with TRBD1. Trimming took 2 bases from V and 1 from J; bases not matched to a gene: 7. Germline assignment: CDR1 SGDLS and CDR2 YYNGEE. The CDR3 has 17 amino acids. CDR3 amino acids: CASSVKGQGESGNTIYF. CDR3 nucleotide sequence: TGTGCCAGCAGCGTGAAGGGACAGGGAGAATCTGGAAACACCATATATTTT.

J is TRBJ1-4 and V is TRBV28; the D is unclear. CDR1 is MDHEN, CDR2 SYDVKM, per germline. The CDR3 runs to 13 residues. The germline V and J ends were trimmed by 8 bases and 8 bases, with 15 bases remaining between them. CDR3 region: CASVGSRLEKLFF. CDR3 in DNA: TGTGCCAGCGTGGGGTCGAGGCTAGAAAAACTGTTTTTT.

The chain has TRBV11-2 and TRBJ2-1, with 9 bases that match TRBD1. Germline values: CDR1 SGHAT, CDR2 FQNNGV. V lost 3 bases, J lost 6 bases, and 6 bases stayed unmatched. This CDR3 contains 15 residues. CDR3 amino acids: CASSFRGGQGNEQFF. DNA of the CDR3: TGTGCCAGCAGCTTTAGGGGGGGACAGGGCAATGAGCAGTTCTTC.

The chain has TRBV27 and TRBJ2-3; D is ambiguous. Trimming stripped 4 bases from V and 2 bases from J, with 10 bases between. CDR1 and CDR2 from the germline V gene are MNHEY and SMNVEV (reference sequence). This CDR3 region has 14 residues. The CDR3 nucleotides read TGTGCCAGCAGTTCCCCCCACCTCACAGATACGCAGTATTTT. It specifies CASSSPHLTDTQYF.

The CDR3 region has the DNA TGTGCCAGCACTTTACTAGCGGGGGCCCACAATGAGCAGTTCTTC. This codes for CASTLLAGAHNEQFF. The rearrangement uses TRBV2 and TRBJ2-1, with 11 bases lining up with TRBD2. The ends lost 7 bases at V and 5 bases at J; junction bases unmatched: 7. The CDR3 consists of 15 residues. Germline loops: CDR1 SNHLY, CDR2 FYNNEI.

V usage is TRBV11-2 and J usage is TRBJ1-1; D may be TRBD1 (5 bases). Trimming left V 5 bases short and J 1 base short, with 20 bases between. The CDR3 is made up of 17 amino acids. The germline CDR1 and CDR2 sequences are SGHAT and FQNNGV. The CDR3 region has the DNA TGTGCCAGCAGCCCGCCCGTCGGGATGGGGGGGAACACTGAAGCTTTCTTT. Translation: CASSPPVGMGGNTEAFF.

This chain uses TRBV7-7 with TRBJ2-1; the match to TRBD2 covers 7 bases. V was pared by 5 bases and J by 8 bases, with 9 bases of the junction left unmatched. Germline CDR1 is SSHAT and CDR2 is FNYEAQ (reference sequence). The CDR3 spans 14 residues. The CDR3 DNA reads TGTGCCAGCAGCCCCGGGATAACTAGCGATGAGCAGTTCTTC. Its protein is CASSPGITSDEQFF.

V gene TRBV7-9 combines with J gene TRBJ1-5; TRBD1 agrees at 9 bases. Losses at the gene ends were 5 bases for V and 5 bases for J; bases not matched to a gene: 4. Germline values: CDR1 SEHNR, CDR2 FQNEAQ (reference sequence). This CDR3 comprises 14 residues. CDR3 amino acids: CASSPTGGYQPQHF. The CDR3 DNA reads TGTGCCAGCAGCCCGACAGGGGGGTATCAGCCCCAGCATTTT.

J is TRBJ2-7 and V is TRBV2; tentative D call: TRBD1 (6 bases). The CDR3 runs to 17 residues. Trimming shortened V by 3 bases and J by 0 bases, and 18 bases separated the two germline ends. Germline CDR1 SNHLY, CDR2 FYNNEI. The CDR3 here is CASSEGLGWTDSYEQYF. CDR3 in DNA: TGTGCCAGCAGTGAGGGGTTGGGCTGGACAGACTCCTACGAGCAGTACTTC. Together with reference TRBV2 and TRBJ2-7, the CDR3 gives the full variable domain: EPEVTQTPSHQVTQMGQEVILRCVPISNHLYFYWYRQILGQKVEFLVSFYNNEISEKSEIFDDQFSVERPDGSNFTLKIRSTKLEDSAMYFCASSEGLGWTDSYEQYFGPGTRLTVT.

The chain recombines TRBV5-1 with TRBJ1-5; no clear D. CDR3 length equals 14 residues. Germline CDR1 reads SGHRS; CDR2 reads YFSETQ. V lost 0 bases and J lost 4, with 8 bases in between. As DNA, the CDR3 is TGCGCCAGCAGCTTGGAAGGGAATAATCAGCCCCAGCATTTT. This encodes CASSLEGNNQPQHF. Using reference TRBV5-1 and TRBJ1-5 for the parts outside the CDR3, the full variable domain is KAGVTQTPRYLIKTRGQQVTLSCSPISGHRSVSWYQQTPGQGLQFLFEYFSETQRNKGNFPGRFSGRQFSNSRSEMNVSTLELGDSALYLCASSLEGNNQPQHFGDGTRLSIL.

This clone appeared once. The chain carries TRBV6-6 and TRBJ2-3, with unresolved D. Between the trimmed V and J ends, which lost 7 bases and 0 bases, there was a span of 5 bases. Per the germline V gene, CDR1 is MNHNY and CDR2 is SVGAGI (reference sequence). The CDR3 consists of 12 residues. The CDR3 DNA is TGTGCCAGCAAACAGAGCACAGATACGCAGTATTTT. Its protein product is CASKQSTDTQYF.

The chain joins TRBV6-5 to TRBJ2-7; the match to TRBD2 covers 10 bases. Germline CDR1 MNHEY, CDR2 SVGAGI. The ends lost 4 bases at V and 6 bases at J; junction bases unmatched: 6. CDR3 length: 14 amino acids. The CDR3 region is CASSSSGGAVEQYF. CDR3 nucleotide sequence: TGTGCCAGCAGTTCGAGCGGGGGGGCTGTCGAGCAGTACTTC.

The rearrangement uses TRBV5-8 and TRBJ1-2, with D tentatively TRBD1 (6 bases). The germline CDR1 and CDR2 sequences are SGHTS and YDEGEE. V lost 2 bases, J lost 4 bases, and 9 bases lay in between. There are 13 residues in the CDR3. The CDR3 DNA follows: TGTGCCAGCAGCTTACAGGGAGGCTATGGCTACACCTTC. Encoded protein: CASSLQGGYGYTF.

This chain uses TRBV7-7 with TRBJ2-7; 7 bases are shared with TRBD1. Trimming cost V 5 bases and J 2 bases; bases outside gene matches: 6. This CDR3 spans 14 amino acids. CDR1 and CDR2 (germline): SSHAT, FNYEAQ (reference sequence). The CDR3 DNA is TGTGCCAGCAGCCCCCCAGACAGGGCCTACGAGCAGTACTTC. The encoded protein is CASSPPDRAYEQYF.

The chain joins TRBV6-5 to TRBJ2-2, with 7 bases matching TRBD2. The germline gives CDR1 MNHEY, CDR2 SVGAGI. V trimming: 8 bases; J trimming: 4 bases; junction bases outside the gene matches: 4. The CDR3 sequence is 13 residues long. The CDR3: CASERGGTGELFF. The DNA of the CDR3 is TGTGCCAGCGAGCGGGGAGGCACCGGGGAGCTGTTTTTT.

The J gene is TRBJ1-2, the V gene TRBV27; no definite D call. Per the germline V gene, CDR1 is MNHEY and CDR2 is SMNVEV (reference sequence). This CDR3 is built from 12 residues. CDR3 region: CPLRTTSYGYTF. The CDR3 DNA reads TGTCCGTTGCGTACAACATCATATGGCTACACCTTC.

The rearrangement joins TRBV5-4 to TRBJ2-3; 7 bases are shared with TRBD2. This CDR3 spans 15 amino acids. J was trimmed by 0 bases and V by 3 bases; bases with no gene match: 4. Germline values: CDR1 SGHNT, CDR2 YYREEE (reference sequence). Written as DNA, the CDR3 is TGTGCCAGCAGCTCCGCGGGGGAGAGCACAGATACGCAGTATTTT. Amino acid sequence: CASSSAGESTDTQYF. Together with reference TRBV5-4 and TRBJ2-3, the CDR3 gives the full variable domain: ETGVTQSPTHLIKTRGQQVTLRCSSQSGHNTVSWYQQALGQGPQFIFQYYREEENGRGNFPPRFSGLQFPNYSSELNVNALELDDSALYLCASSSAGESTDTQYFGPGTRLTVL.

This chain connects TRBV23-1 to TRBJ2-2, with TRBD2 matching over 7 bases. TRBV23-1 qualifies as an ORF whose function is uncertain. J gave up 3 bases and V 1 base, and 2 bases lay outside the gene matches. The CDR3 extends over 15 amino acids. The DNA of the CDR3 is TGCGCCAGCAGTCAATTCGCGGGGGACACCGGGGAGCTGTTTTTT. It is translated as CASSQFAGDTGELFF.